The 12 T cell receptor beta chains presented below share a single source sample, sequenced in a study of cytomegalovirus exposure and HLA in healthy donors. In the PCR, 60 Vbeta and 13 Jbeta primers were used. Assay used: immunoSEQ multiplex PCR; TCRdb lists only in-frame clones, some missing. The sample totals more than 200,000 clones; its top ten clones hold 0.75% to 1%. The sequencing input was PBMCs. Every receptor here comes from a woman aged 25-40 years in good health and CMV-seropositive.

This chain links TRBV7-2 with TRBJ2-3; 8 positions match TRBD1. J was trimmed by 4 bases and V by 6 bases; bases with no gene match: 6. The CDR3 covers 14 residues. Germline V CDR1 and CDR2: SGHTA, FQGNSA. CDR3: CASRRQGTPDTQYF. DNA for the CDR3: TGTGCCAGCAGAAGACAGGGGACCCCAGATACGCAGTATTTT. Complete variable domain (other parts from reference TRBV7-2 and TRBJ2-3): GAGVSQSPSNKVTEKGKDVELRCDPISGHTALYWYRQSLGQGLEFLIYFQGNSAPDKSGLPSDRFSAERTGGSVSTLTIQRTQQEDSAVYLCASRRQGTPDTQYFGPGTRLTVL.

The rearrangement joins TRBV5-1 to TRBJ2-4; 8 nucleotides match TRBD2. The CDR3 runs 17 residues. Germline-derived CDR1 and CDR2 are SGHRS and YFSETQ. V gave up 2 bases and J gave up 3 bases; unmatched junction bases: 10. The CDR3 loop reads CASSFGSGGPGKNIQYF. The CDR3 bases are TGCGCCAGCAGCTTCGGGTCGGGAGGGCCTGGCAAAAACATTCAGTACTTC.

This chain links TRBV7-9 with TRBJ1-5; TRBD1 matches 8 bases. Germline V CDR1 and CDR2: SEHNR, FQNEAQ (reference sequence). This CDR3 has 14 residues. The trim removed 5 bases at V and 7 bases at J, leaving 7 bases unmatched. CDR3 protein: CASSPGQGTQPQHF. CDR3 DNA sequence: TGTGCCAGCAGCCCAGGACAGGGAACCCAGCCCCAGCATTTT.

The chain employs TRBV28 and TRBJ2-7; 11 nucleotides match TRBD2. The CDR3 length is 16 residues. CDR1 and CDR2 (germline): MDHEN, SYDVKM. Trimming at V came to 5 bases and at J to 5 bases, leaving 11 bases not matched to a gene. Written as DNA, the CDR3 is TGTGCCAGCAGTCCGACTGGGGGGACTAGCGGAAACGAGCAGTACTTC. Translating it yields CASSPTGGTSGNEQYF.

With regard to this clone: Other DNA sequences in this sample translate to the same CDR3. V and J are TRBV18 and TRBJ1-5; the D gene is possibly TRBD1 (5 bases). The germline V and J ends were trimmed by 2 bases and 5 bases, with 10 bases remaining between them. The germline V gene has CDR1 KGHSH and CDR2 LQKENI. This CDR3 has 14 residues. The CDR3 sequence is CASSPGQGDQPQHF. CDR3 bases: TGTGCCAGCTCACCAGGGCAGGGTGATCAGCCCCAGCATTTT.

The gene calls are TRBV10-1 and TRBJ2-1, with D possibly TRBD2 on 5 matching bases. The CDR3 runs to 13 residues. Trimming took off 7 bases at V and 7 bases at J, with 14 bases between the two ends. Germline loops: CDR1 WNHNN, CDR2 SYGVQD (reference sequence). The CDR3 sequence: CASTSGSGNEQFF. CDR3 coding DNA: TGCGCCAGCACCTCGGGGTCGGGGAATGAGCAGTTCTTC.

The CDR3 reads CASSESTSGRNEQYF. CDR3 nucleotide sequence: TGCGCCAGCAGTGAGTCGACTAGCGGGAGGAACGAGCAGTACTTC. The J gene is TRBJ2-7, the V gene TRBV10-1, with TRBD2 matching over 13 bases. This CDR3 has 15 amino acids. The germline CDR1 and CDR2 sequences are WNHNN and SYGVQD (reference sequence). V gave up 0 bases and J gave up 5 bases; unmatched junction bases: 1.

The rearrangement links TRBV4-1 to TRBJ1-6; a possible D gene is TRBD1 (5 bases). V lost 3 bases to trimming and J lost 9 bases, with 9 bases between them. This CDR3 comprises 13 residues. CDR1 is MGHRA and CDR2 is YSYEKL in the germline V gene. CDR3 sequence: CASSQAGGSPLHF. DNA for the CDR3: TGCGCCAGCAGCCAGGCGGGGGGTTCACCCCTCCACTTT.

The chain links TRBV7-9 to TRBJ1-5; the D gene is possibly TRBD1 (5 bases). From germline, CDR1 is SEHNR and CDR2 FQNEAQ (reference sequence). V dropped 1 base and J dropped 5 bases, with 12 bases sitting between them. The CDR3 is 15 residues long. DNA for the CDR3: TGTGCCAGCAGCTTAGTGCAGGGAGGGGATCAGCCCCAGCATTTT. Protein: CASSLVQGGDQPQHF.

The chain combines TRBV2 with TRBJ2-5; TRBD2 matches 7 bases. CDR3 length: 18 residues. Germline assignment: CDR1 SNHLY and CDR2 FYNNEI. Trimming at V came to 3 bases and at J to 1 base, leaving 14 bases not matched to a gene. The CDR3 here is CASSDSPWRAGSQETQYF. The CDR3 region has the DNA TGTGCCAGCAGTGATTCCCCGTGGCGAGCGGGGTCCCAAGAGACCCAGTACTTC. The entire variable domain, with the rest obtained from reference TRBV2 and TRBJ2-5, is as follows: EPEVTQTPSHQVTQMGQEVILRCVPISNHLYFYWYRQILGQKVEFLVSFYNNEISEKSEIFDDQFSVERPDGSNFTLKIRSTKLEDSAMYFCASSDSPWRAGSQETQYFGPGTRLLVL.

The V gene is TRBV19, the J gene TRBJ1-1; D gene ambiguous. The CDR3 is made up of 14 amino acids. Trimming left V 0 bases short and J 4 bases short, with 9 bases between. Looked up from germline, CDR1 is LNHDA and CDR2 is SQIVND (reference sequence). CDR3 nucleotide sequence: TGTGCCAGTAGTATAGAGCTAGGTAGCACTGAAGCTTTCTTT. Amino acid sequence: CASSIELGSTEAFF.

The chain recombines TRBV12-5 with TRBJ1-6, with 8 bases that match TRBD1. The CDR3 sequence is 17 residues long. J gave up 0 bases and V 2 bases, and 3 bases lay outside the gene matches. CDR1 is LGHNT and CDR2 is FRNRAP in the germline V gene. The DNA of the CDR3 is TGTGCTAGTGGTTTGAACAGGGGGAGCTCCTATAATTCACCCCTCCACTTT. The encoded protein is CASGLNRGSSYNSPLHF.